This is a list of T cell receptor beta chains from one sample in a study of OX40 agonist ivuxolimab in advanced cancers. TCRdb's table, derived via immunoSEQ multiplex PCR, lists solely in-frame clones and lacks some. The sample lists 30,000 to 35,000 clones, around 90% occurring once. The sequencing here drew on CD4+ or CD8+ T cells sorted from blood, taken in a trial of the OX40 agonist ivuxolimab. The receptors derive from an adult with an advanced solid tumor such as melanoma, head and neck, liver or kidney cancer. The CDR3 runs from the conserved cysteine through the conserved F or W. D genes are given only for firm matches. Not all rows give a size; the values are once, few, many and, for expanded clones, a class.

V	size	J	D	DNA	CDR3
TRBV7-9	NA	TRBJ2-7	NA	TGTGCCAGCAGCCTGAATCTGGGGAGCGAGCAGTACTTC	CASSLNLGSEQYF
TRBV18	NA	TRBJ1-4	NA	TGTGCCAGCTCACGCGCAGTAACTGCAACTAATGAAAAACTGTTTTTT	CASSRAVTATNEKLFF
TRBV30	NA	TRBJ2-2	NA	TGTGCCTGGAACAGCGCAGGGGACACCGGGGAGCTGTTTTTT	CAWNSAGDTGELFF
TRBV6-1	NA	TRBJ2-3	NA	TGTGCCAGCAGTGAATTTGCGGGAAGGAGCACAGATACGCAGTATTTT	CASSEFAGRSTDTQYF
TRBV13	NA	TRBJ2-7	TRBD2	TGTGCCAGCAGTTCGTATCCGGGACTAGCGGGTCGTAACCGGGTCTACGAGCAGTACTTC	CASSSYPGLAGRNRVYEQYF
TRBV7-2	NA	TRBJ2-7	NA	TGTGCCAGCAGCTCAGTGAACTTGCTCGAGCAGTACTTC	CASSSVNLLEQYF
TRBV7-3	NA	TRBJ1-5	NA	TGTGCCAGCAGCTTAAACTTAATCGGGCAGCCCCAGCATTTT	CASSLNLIGQPQHF
TRBV2	few	TRBJ1-1	NA	TGTGCCAGCAGGTACAGGGAGGGATATACTGAAGCTTTCTTT	CASRYREGYTEAFF
TRBV18	NA	TRBJ2-3	NA	TGTGCCAGCTCACCACAGGAGGATACGCAGTATTTT	CASSPQEDTQYF
TRBV27	NA	TRBJ1-5	NA	TGTGCCAGCAGTTTATATGGGGGATATCAGCCCCAGCATTTT	CASSLYGGYQPQHF
TRBV18	NA	TRBJ2-2	NA	TGTGCCAGCTCACCACCGGAGGGGAAGAGCGGGGAGCTGTTTTTT	CASSPPEGKSGELFF
TRBV14	NA	TRBJ2-3	NA	TGTGCCAGCAGCCAGAATGCTGGGGATACGCAGTATTTT	CASSQNAGDTQYF
TRBV7-2	NA	TRBJ1-5	NA	TGTGCCAGCAGCTGGTCAACAGGTCTTTATAGCAATCAGCCCCAGCATTTT	CASSWSTGLYSNQPQHF
TRBV5-1	NA	TRBJ2-7	TRBD1	TGCGCCAGCAGCTTGGGACAGGGGGTTGACGAGCAGTACTTC	CASSLGQGVDEQYF
TRBV7-6	NA	TRBJ1-6	NA	TGTGCCAGCAGCTCGGCTAGGGGGGAATCACCCCTCCACTTT	CASSSARGESPLHF
TRBV7-9	NA	TRBJ2-3	TRBD2	TGTGCCAGCAGCTTAATGGCTAGCGGGCCAGATACGCAGTATTTT	CASSLMASGPDTQYF
TRBV5-1	NA	TRBJ2-1	TRBD2	TGCGCCAGCAGCTTACTAGCGGGTGCCCTCGGTGAGAAGTTCTTC	CASSLLAGALGEKFF
TRBV7-8	NA	TRBJ1-3	NA	TGTGCCAGCAGCTCCCCGAAAGCCTCTGGAAACACCATATATTTT	CASSSPKASGNTIYF
TRBV6-5	once	TRBJ2-5	TRBD2	TGTGCCAGCAGTTACCGACTAGCAGGGAGAGAGACCCAGTACTTC	CASSYRLAGRETQYF
TRBV9	NA	TRBJ1-2	NA	TGTGCCAGCAGCGTAGGGGTGGGGAGCGGCTATGGCTACACCTTC	CASSVGVGSGYGYTF
TRBV7-6	few	TRBJ2-7	TRBD1	TGTGCCAGCAGCCCTCGGGACAGGACCTACGAGCAGTACTTC	CASSPRDRTYEQYF
TRBV18	NA	TRBJ1-6	TRBD1	TGTGCCAGCTCACCACCCGGGACAGGGGATTCACCCCTCCACTTT	CASSPPGTGDSPLHF
TRBV18	NA	TRBJ2-5	TRBD2	TGTGCCAGCTCACCAGATGGACTAGTCGGGACCCAGTACTTC	CASSPDGLVGTQYF
TRBV7-9	NA	TRBJ2-1	TRBD2	TGTGCCAGCAGCTTACTAGCGGGAAGGGGGTTGGTGGAGCAGTTCTTC	CASSLLAGRGLVEQFF
TRBV5-1	NA	TRBJ1-6	NA	TGCGCCAGCAGCTTGGAACAGGGAAGTCTTTCACCCCTCCACTTT	CASSLEQGSLSPLHF
TRBV5-1	NA	TRBJ1-1	NA	TGCGCCAGCAGCCCACCACTACTTGGGGCCACTGAAGCTTTCTTT	CASSPPLLGATEAFF
TRBV2	NA	TRBJ1-1	NA	TGTGCCAGCAGTGAAGTAGGACAGTTGAACACTGAAGCTTTCTTT	CASSEVGQLNTEAFF
TRBV2	NA	TRBJ1-1	NA	TGTGCCAGCAGGGAAAACCCGGCGGGGAACACTGAAGCTTTCTTT	CASRENPAGNTEAFF
TRBV7-9	NA	TRBJ2-2	NA	TGTGCCAGCAGCCTTCTTGGACCGAACACCGGGGAGCTGTTTTTT	CASSLLGPNTGELFF
TRBV5-5	NA	TRBJ2-7	NA	TGTGCCAGCAGCTTAGGACCTAATTCTTACGAGCAGTACTTC	CASSLGPNSYEQYF
TRBV2	NA	TRBJ2-7	NA	TGTGCCAGCAGTGATCCCTACGAGCAGTACTTC	CASSDPYEQYF
TRBV6-1	NA	TRBJ2-3	NA	TGTGCCAGCAGTGAGAGTTCAAGTAGCACAGATACGCAGTATTTT	CASSESSSSTDTQYF